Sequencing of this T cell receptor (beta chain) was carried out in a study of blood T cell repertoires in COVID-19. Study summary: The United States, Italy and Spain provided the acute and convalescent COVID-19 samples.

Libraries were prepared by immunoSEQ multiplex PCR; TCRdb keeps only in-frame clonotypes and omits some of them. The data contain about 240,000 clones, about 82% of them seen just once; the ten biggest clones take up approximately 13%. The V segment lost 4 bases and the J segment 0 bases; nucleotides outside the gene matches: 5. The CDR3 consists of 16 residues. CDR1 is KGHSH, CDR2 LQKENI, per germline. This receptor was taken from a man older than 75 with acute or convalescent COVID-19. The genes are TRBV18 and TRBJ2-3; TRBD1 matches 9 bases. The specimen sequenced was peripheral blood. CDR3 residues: CASSRTGESSTDTQYF. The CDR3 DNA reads TGTGCCAGCTCACGGACAGGGGAGTCTAGCACAGATACGCAGTATTTT.